This TCR beta chain emerged from a study of identical twins. General study points: The analysis was cross-sectional rather than longitudinal within donors.

MiXCR, applied by TCRdb to the 5' RACE reads, yields one record per CDR3 protein. The table shows about 190,000 distinct CDR3 sequences, with 15% occurring only once. Germline-derived CDR1 and CDR2 are SEHNR and FQNEAQ (reference sequence). Trimming shortened V by 8 bases and J by 1 base, and 5 bases separated the two germline ends. This CDR3 spans 11 amino acids. With respect to this clonotype: The antigen is unknown.

A further study also used this sample, focusing on T cells expressing NK-cell markers. That paper adds: In several donors, dominant clonotypes made up 28.3-60.1% of CD3+CD56-NKG2C+ cells.

The material sequenced was CD8+ T cells sorted from blood. This receptor was obtained from a woman between 18 and 29 years old in good health. The chain links TRBV7-9 to TRBJ1-1; D not resolved. CDR3 nucleotides: TGTGCCAGCCGAGCGAACACTGAAGCTTTCTTT. Translating it yields CASRANTEAFF.